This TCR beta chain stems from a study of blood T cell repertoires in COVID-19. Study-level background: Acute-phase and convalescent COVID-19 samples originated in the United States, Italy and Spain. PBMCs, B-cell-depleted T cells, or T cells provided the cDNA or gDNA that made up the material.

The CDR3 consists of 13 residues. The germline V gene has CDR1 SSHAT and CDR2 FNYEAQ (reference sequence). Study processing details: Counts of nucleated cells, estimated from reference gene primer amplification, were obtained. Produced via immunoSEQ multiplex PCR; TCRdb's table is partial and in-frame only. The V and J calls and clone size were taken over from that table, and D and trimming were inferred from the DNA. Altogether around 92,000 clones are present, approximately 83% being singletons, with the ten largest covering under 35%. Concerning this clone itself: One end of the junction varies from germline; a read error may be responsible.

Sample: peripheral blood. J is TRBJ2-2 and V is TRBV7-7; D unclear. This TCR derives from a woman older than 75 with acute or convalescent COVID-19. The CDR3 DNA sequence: TGTGCTAGCAGCTTAGAAAGCCGCGGGGAGCTGTTTTTT. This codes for CASSLESRGELFF.